This is a list of T cell receptor beta chains from one sample in a study of blood T cell repertoires in COVID-19. Sequenced by immunoSEQ multiplex PCR; TCRdb stores in-frame clones only, minus some. The repertoire consists of 210,000 or so clones, with about 90% occurring once and the leading ten covering around 1.2%. The sequenced material came from peripheral blood. The receptor source for this set is a young man with acute or convalescent COVID-19. Each CDR3 is given with its conserved first and last residue. The D gene is left open where the match is weak. Only some rows state a clone size, as once, few, many or a class for expanded clones.

>-|TRBJ2-1|TRBV7-3|TRBD2
TGTGCCAGCAGCTTAGAGGCGGGAGGTTATGAGCAGTTCTTC
CASSLEAGGYEQFF
>few|TRBJ2-1|TRBV4-1|-
TGCGCCAGCAGCCAAGATTATGGCAGGGTCTACAATGAGCAGTTCTTC
CASSQDYGRVYNEQFF
>-|TRBJ2-2|TRBV5-3|-
TGTGCCAGAAGCTTGGTCTCTTTTGGTACAGCCGGCCATGACACCGGGGAGCTGTTTTTT
CARSLVSFGTAGHDTGELFF
>-|TRBJ2-7|TRBV18|-
TGTGCCAGCTCACCAAGACTCCAGGGGCGTGGCGAGCAGTACTTC
CASSPRLQGRGEQYF
>-|TRBJ2-5|TRBV2|TRBD2
TGTGCCAGCAAAGGCGCGGGGGGCCAAGAGACCCAGTACTTC
CASKGAGGQETQYF
>-|TRBJ2-2|TRBV10-3|TRBD1
TGTGCCATCAGTGCCACCCTTGACAGGGATGACACCGGGGAGCTGTTTTTT
CAISATLDRDDTGELFF
>once|TRBJ2-1|TRBV7-9|-
TGTGCCAGCAGCCCTGCCCCTCCGGGGAACAATGAGCAGTTCTTC
CASSPAPPGNNEQFF
>-|TRBJ2-7|TRBV5-1|-
TGCGCCAGCAGCTTGTTCGTGGGGCTCGACGAGCAGTACTTC
CASSLFVGLDEQYF
>-|TRBJ1-1|TRBV9|-
TGTGCCAGCAGCGTATTCAGCGGCACTGAAGCTTTCTTT
CASSVFSGTEAFF
>few|TRBJ1-3|TRBV5-8|-
TGTGCCAGCAGCTTTTTACAGGGTGGTAGAAACACCATATATTTT
CASSFLQGGRNTIYF